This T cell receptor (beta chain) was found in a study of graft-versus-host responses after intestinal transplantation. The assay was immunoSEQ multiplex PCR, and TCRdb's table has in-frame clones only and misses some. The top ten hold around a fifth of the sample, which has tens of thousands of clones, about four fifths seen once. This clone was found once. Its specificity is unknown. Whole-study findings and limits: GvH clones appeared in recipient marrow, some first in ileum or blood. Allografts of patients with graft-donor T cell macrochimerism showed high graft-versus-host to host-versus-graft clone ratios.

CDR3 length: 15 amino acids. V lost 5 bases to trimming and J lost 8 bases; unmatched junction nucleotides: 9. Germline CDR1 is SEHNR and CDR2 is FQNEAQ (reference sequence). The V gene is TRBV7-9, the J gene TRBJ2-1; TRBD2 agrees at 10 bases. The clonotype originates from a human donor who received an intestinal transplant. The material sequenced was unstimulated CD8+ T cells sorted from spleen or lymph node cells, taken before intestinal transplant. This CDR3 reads CASSGSGRAIDEQFF. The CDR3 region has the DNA TGTGCCAGCAGCGGGAGCGGGAGGGCCATAGATGAGCAGTTCTTC. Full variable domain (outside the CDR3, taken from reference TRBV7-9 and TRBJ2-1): DTGVSQNPRHKITKRGQNVTFRCDPISEHNRLYWYRQTLGQGPEFLTYFQNEAQLEKSRLLSDRFSAERPKGSFSTLEIQRTEQGDSAMYLCASSGSGRAIDEQFFGPGTRLTVL.